The present T cell receptor beta chain was sequenced within a study of blood T cell repertoires in COVID-19. Across the whole study: Sample material is recorded as cDNA or gDNA derived from T cells, B-cell-depleted T cells, or PBMCs.

Per the germline V gene, CDR1 is MNHNY and CDR2 is SVGAGI (reference sequence). The length of the CDR3 is 14 residues. V shed 8 bases and J 5 bases; nucleotides not matched to a gene: 7. Using immunoSEQ multiplex PCR, the repertoire was profiled, and TCRdb retains in-frame clones only, with some absent. The repertoire consists of tens of thousands of clones, with 79% occurring once and the leading ten covering roughly 29%. Material for sequencing was peripheral blood. J is TRBJ2-3 and V is TRBV6-6; 10 nucleotides agree with TRBD2. This receptor was identified in a man between 60 and 70 years old with active or convalescent COVID-19. CDR3 nucleotide sequence: TGTGCCAGCGTTACTAGCGGGGCTCGAGATACGCAGTATTTT. Amino acids: CASVTSGARDTQYF.